The 22 T cell receptor beta chains listed next were all sequenced from one sample in a study of T cell responses to AZD1222 COVID-19 vaccine. Some clones are missing from TCRdb's copy, which holds only in-frame ones; the method was immunoSEQ multiplex PCR. The table lists about 130,000 clones, more than 75% of them singletons. This sample comprised peripheral blood, obtained on day 0 of AZD1222 vaccination. These receptors all come from an adult in good health.

The chain carries TRBV6-5 and TRBJ1-6; 8 bases match TRBD1. The CDR3 loop spans 15 amino acids. Germline V gene lookup returns CDR1 MNHEY and CDR2 SVGAGI. After removal of 4 bases from V and 7 bases from J, the junction contained 6 bases not matched to a gene. The CDR3 DNA follows: TGTGCCAGCAGTTTTCTCCAGGGGGCGAATTCACCCCTCCACTTT. It codes for CASSFLQGANSPLHF.

This clone was seen more than once but under ten times. V gene TRBV6-5 combines with J gene TRBJ1-1, with D possibly matching TRBD1 (6 bases). The ends were cut back, 1 base at V and 7 bases at J, with 10 bases in the middle. The CDR3 is 13 amino acids. The germline gives CDR1 MNHEY, CDR2 SVGAGI. This CDR3 reads CASSYLGASEAFF. In DNA form, the CDR3 reads TGTGCCAGCAGTTACTTGGGGGCCAGTGAAGCTTTCTTT.

J is TRBJ2-7 and V is TRBV9, with 7 bases identical to TRBD2. The CDR3 consists of 13 residues. V lost 3 bases, J lost 6 bases, and 6 bases stayed unmatched. Germline V gene lookup returns CDR1 SGDLS and CDR2 YYNGEE. As DNA, the CDR3 is TGTGCCAGCAGCGCTGGGGGGGGTGTCGAGCAGTACTTC. Amino acid sequence: CASSAGGGVEQYF.

The chain has TRBV3-1 (or the pseudogene TRBV3-2) and TRBJ2-1; 7 nucleotides agree with TRBD2. In germline, CDR1 is LGHDT, CDR2 YNNKEL (reference sequence). With 5 bases clipped from V and 10 bases from J, the junction kept 8 bases outside the gene matches. CDR3 size: 13 residues. The CDR3 nucleotides read TGTGCCAGCAGCATACTAGCGATTCAGGAGCAGTTCTTC. Encoded protein: CASSILAIQEQFF.

This clone was seen a handful of times. The chain links TRBV2 to TRBJ1-3, with 9 bases identical to TRBD1. Germline V gives CDR1 SNHLY, CDR2 FYNNEI. CDR3 length: 14 residues. With V trimmed by 7 bases and J by 4 bases, 5 bases remained unmatched. Here the CDR3 DNA reads TGTGCCAGCATTACGGACAGGGGAGGAAACACCATATATTTT. Amino acids: CASITDRGGNTIYF.

This clone was recorded once. The rearrangement joins TRBV18 to TRBJ1-6; weak D call: TRBD1 (5 bases). Germline V gene lookup returns CDR1 KGHSH and CDR2 LQKENI. The CDR3 spans 15 residues. Deletions cut 4 bases from V and 10 bases from J, with 17 bases between. CDR3 amino acids: CASSLKEGEGSPLHF. The CDR3 bases are TGTGCCAGCTCACTCAAAGAAGGGGAAGGCTCACCCCTCCACTTT.

The chain employs TRBV24-1 and TRBJ1-2; 9 bases are shared with TRBD1. There are 13 residues in the CDR3. CDR1 is KGHDR, CDR2 SFDVKD, per germline. The V gene end was trimmed by 6 bases and the J gene end by 2 bases; junction bases not matched to a gene: 0. DNA for the CDR3: TGTGCCACCAGTACAGGGGGCAACTATGGCTACACCTTC. Its protein is CATSTGGNYGYTF.

This rearrangement joins TRBV27 to TRBJ2-2, with 8 positions matching TRBD1. The V gene end was trimmed by 6 bases and the J gene end by 3 bases; junction bases not matched to a gene: 12. CDR3 length: 17 residues. The germline V gene has CDR1 MNHEY and CDR2 SMNVEV (reference sequence). CDR3 residues: CASRRDPGQVDTGELFF. As DNA, the CDR3 is TGTGCCAGCAGAAGGGACCCGGGACAGGTTGACACCGGGGAGCTGTTTTTT.

The chain's CDR3 is CASSTYRGARTGELFF. The CDR3 region has the DNA TGTGCCAGTAGTACCTACAGGGGGGCGCGGACCGGGGAGCTGTTTTTT. The J gene is TRBJ2-2, the V gene TRBV19, with 8 bases matching TRBD1. The V and J ends lost 4 bases and 5 bases, in that order; junction bases with no gene match: 9. The CDR3 is made up of 16 amino acids. Germline CDR1 reads LNHDA; CDR2 reads SQIVND (reference sequence).

This chain joins TRBV6-1 and TRBJ1-2; TRBD1 is a possible D gene (5 bases). Germline V gene sequence: CDR1 MNHNS, CDR2 SASEGT. The CDR3 has 15 amino acids. V was trimmed by 0 bases and J by 4 bases, leaving 12 bases between them. CDR3 residues: CASSEAIGARYGYTF. In nucleotides, the CDR3 is TGTGCCAGCAGTGAAGCGATAGGGGCCCGCTATGGCTACACCTTC.

The chain has TRBV20-1 and TRBJ2-7, with unresolved D. The CDR3 runs 11 residues. Trimming pared 3 bases from V and 2 bases from J, leaving 5 bases between. Germline V gives CDR1 DFQATT, CDR2 SNEGSKA (reference sequence). DNA for the CDR3: TGCAGTGCTAGGGGGACCTACGAGCAGTACTTC. Amino acids: CSARGTYEQYF.

The CDR3 DNA reads TGTGCCAGCAGTGAAGCGATACAGGTCCTCACTGAAGCTTTCTTT. Translating it yields CASSEAIQVLTEAFF. The gene calls are TRBV2 and TRBJ1-1, with D tentatively TRBD1 (5 bases). The CDR3 loop spans 15 amino acids. Germline assignment: CDR1 SNHLY and CDR2 FYNNEI. V gave up 0 bases and J gave up 4 bases, with 12 bases separating them.

The chain carries TRBV15 and TRBJ1-2, with 7 positions matching TRBD1. The CDR3 totals 16 residues. The germline CDR1 and CDR2 sequences are LNHNV and YYDKDF (reference sequence). With 3 bases clipped from V and 2 bases from J, the junction kept 9 bases outside the gene matches. The CDR3 region has the DNA TGTGCCACCAGCAGGTTGGACAGGCGATTCAACTATGGCTACACCTTC. It yields the protein CATSRLDRRFNYGYTF. Filled out from reference TRBV15 and TRBJ1-2, the complete variable domain reads DAMVIQNPRYQVTQFGKPVTLSCSQTLNHNVMYWYQQKSSQAPKLLFHYYDKDFNNEADTPDNFQSRRPNTSFCFLDIRSPGLGDTAMYLCATSRLDRRFNYGYTFGSGTRLTVV.

This chain uses TRBV19 with TRBJ1-1, with TRBD1 matching over 10 bases. From germline, CDR1 is LNHDA and CDR2 SQIVND (reference sequence). Trimming removed 7 bases from V and 1 base from J; junction bases left unmatched: 6. The CDR3 spans 15 residues. The CDR3 loop reads CASTIRDRGNTEAFF. The CDR3 nucleotides read TGTGCCAGTACCATCCGGGACAGGGGGAACACTGAAGCTTTCTTT.

The J gene is TRBJ2-2, the V gene TRBV5-6; the D call may be TRBD1 or TRBD2 (5 bases each). CDR3 length: 16 residues. Germline CDR1 SGHDT, CDR2 YYEEEE. Trimming took off 0 bases at V and 2 bases at J, with 11 bases between the two ends. CDR3 coding DNA: TGTGCCAGCAGCTTGGGAGGGACGGGAAACACCGGGGAGCTGTTTTTT. Translated, it gives CASSLGGTGNTGELFF.

This chain uses TRBV29-1 with TRBJ1-5; 7 positions agree with TRBD1. Germline lookup yields CDR1 SQVTM and CDR2 ANQGSEA. The V segment lost 6 bases and the J segment 1 base; nucleotides outside the gene matches: 3. CDR3 length: 13 residues. The CDR3 DNA reads TGCAGCGTAATGACAGGGAGCAATCAGCCCCAGCATTTT. Translated, it gives CSVMTGSNQPQHF.

The chain couples TRBV5-3 to TRBJ1-2, with 7 positions matching TRBD1. TRBV5-3 falls under the ORF class, with uncertain function. This CDR3 has 17 residues. Trimming removed 4 bases from V and 8 bases from J; junction bases left unmatched: 20. The CDR3 region has the DNA TGTGCCAGAAGCCTACGCCGGGGGACAGAACTCTATCTGGGCTACACCTTC. As protein: CARSLRRGTELYLGYTF.

This rearrangement joins TRBV30 to TRBJ1-1; no firm D call. Germline V gene data show CDR1 as GTSNPN and CDR2 as SVGIG (reference sequence). This CDR3 is 10 amino acids long. The V end lost 2 bases, the J end lost 5 bases, and 3 bases lay between the germline ends. DNA for the CDR3: TGTGCCTGGAGTAATACTGAAGCTTTCTTT. Translation gives CAWSNTEAFF. The full variable domain, in which reference TRBV30 and TRBJ1-1 provide the parts outside the CDR3, is SQTIHQWPATLVQPVGSPLSLECTVEGTSNPNLYWYRQAAGRGLQLLFYSVGIGQISSEVPQNLSASRPQDRQFILSSKKLLLSDSGFYLCAWSNTEAFFGQGTRLTVV.

The CDR3 is CASSLGNANTEAFF. The DNA for the CDR3 is TGTGCCAGCAGTTTAGGCAACGCCAACACTGAAGCTTTCTTT. V is TRBV28 and J is TRBJ1-1; D is unclear. Germline loops: CDR1 MDHEN, CDR2 SYDVKM. The CDR3 runs 14 residues. Trimming took off 2 bases at V and 2 bases at J, with 9 bases between the two ends.

This clone was picked up one time. Other DNA sequences from this sample encode an identical CDR3 as well. The V gene is TRBV28, the J gene TRBJ1-1; the D is unclear. Trimming cost V 5 bases and J 4 bases, with 5 bases left between them. The germline V gene has CDR1 MDHEN and CDR2 SYDVKM. This CDR3 spans 11 amino acids. In DNA, the CDR3 is TGTGCCAGCAGTCTGAGCACTGAAGCTTTCTTT. It is translated as CASSLSTEAFF.

This clone was observed a few times. V and J are TRBV9 and TRBJ1-1, with D hard to call. The V gene's germline CDR1 is SGDLS and CDR2 YYNGEE. CDR3 length: 15 residues. V lost 4 bases and J lost 0, with 13 bases in between. The CDR3 nucleotides read TGTGCCAGCAGCCCACGGGGTATCATGAACACTGAAGCTTTCTTT. As protein: CASSPRGIMNTEAFF.

This chain's CDR3 is CASSPQTGGADTQYF. The CDR3, as DNA: TGTGCCAGCAGCCCCCAGACAGGGGGCGCGGATACGCAGTATTTT. The J gene is TRBJ2-3, the V gene TRBV9; the match to TRBD1 covers 10 bases. The V and J ends lost 4 bases and 6 bases, in that order; junction bases with no gene match: 8. Germline V lookup: CDR1 SGDLS, CDR2 YYNGEE. This CDR3 comprises 15 residues.